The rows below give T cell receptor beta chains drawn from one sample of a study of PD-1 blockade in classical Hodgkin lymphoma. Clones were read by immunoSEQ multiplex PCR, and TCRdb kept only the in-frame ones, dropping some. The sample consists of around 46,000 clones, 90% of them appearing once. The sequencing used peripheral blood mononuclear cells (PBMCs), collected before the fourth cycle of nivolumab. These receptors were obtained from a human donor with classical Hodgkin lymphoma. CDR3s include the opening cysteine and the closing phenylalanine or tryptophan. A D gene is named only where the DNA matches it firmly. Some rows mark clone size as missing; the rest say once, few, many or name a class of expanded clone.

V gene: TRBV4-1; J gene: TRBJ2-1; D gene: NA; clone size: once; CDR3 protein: CASSQGGNEQFF; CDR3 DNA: TGCGCCAGCAGCCAAGGGGGGAATGAGCAGTTCTTC
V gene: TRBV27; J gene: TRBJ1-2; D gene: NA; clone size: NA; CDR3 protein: CASRPTGRGFGYTF; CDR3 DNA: TGTGCCAGCAGACCGACGGGGAGAGGTTTTGGCTACACCTTC
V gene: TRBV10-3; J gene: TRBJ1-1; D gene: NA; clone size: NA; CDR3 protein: CAVLTVVGTEAFF; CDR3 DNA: TGTGCCGTCCTGACAGTGGTCGGGACTGAAGCTTTCTTT
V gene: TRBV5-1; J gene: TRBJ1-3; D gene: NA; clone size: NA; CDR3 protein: CASSLERTNSGNTIYF; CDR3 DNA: TGCGCCAGCAGCTTGGAGAGGACAAACTCTGGAAACACCATATATTTT
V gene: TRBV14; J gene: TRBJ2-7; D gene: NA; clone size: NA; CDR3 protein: CARTSGSSYEQYF; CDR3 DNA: TGTGCCAGAACCAGCGGCAGCTCCTACGAGCAGTACTTC
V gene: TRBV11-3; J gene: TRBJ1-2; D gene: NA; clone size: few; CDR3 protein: CASSLGQGYGYTF; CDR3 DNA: TGTGCCAGCAGCTTAGGGCAGGGATACGGCTACACCTTC
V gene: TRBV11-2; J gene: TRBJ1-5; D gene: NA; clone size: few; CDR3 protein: CASSFHTNQPQHF; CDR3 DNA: TGTGCCAGCAGCTTTCATACCAATCAGCCCCAGCATTTT
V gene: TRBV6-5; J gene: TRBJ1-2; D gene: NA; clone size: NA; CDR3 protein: CASSYGGGYGYTF; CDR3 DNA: TGTGCCAGCAGTTACGGTGGTGGCTATGGCTACACCTTC
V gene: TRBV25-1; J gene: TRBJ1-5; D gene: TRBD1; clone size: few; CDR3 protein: CASSDGKTGTVNQPQHF; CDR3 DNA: TGTGCCAGCAGTGACGGAAAAACCGGGACAGTCAATCAGCCCCAGCATTTT
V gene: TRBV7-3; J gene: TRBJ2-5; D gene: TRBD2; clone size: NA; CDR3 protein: CASSPHLDLAGQSEATQYF; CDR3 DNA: TGTGCCAGCAGCCCCCACCTAGATCTAGCGGGCCAATCTGAGGCGACCCAGTACTTC
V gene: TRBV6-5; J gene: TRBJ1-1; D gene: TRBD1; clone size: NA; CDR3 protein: CASSFQGGASEAFF; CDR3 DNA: TGTGCCAGCAGTTTCCAAGGGGGCGCTTCCGAAGCTTTCTTT
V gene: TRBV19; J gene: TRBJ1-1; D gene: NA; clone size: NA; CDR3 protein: CASRTNGIPEAFF; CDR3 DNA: TGTGCCAGTAGAACAAATGGGATCCCTGAAGCTTTCTTT
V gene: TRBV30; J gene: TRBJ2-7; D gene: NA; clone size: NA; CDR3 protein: CAWGYGRWEQYF; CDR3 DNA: TGTGCCTGGGGATATGGAAGATGGGAGCAGTACTTC
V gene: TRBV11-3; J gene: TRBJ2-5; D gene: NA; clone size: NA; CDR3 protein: CASSLGYRETQYF; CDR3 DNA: TGTGCCAGCAGCTTAGGTTATCGGGAGACCCAGTACTTC
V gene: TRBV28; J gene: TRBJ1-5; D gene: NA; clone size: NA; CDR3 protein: CASSSGDQPQHF; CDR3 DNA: TGTGCCAGCAGTTCGGGGGATCAGCCCCAGCATTTT
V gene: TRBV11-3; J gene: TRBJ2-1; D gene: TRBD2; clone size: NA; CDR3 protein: CASSLQGLAGGGDEQFF; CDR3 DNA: TGTGCCAGCAGCCTCCAGGGACTAGCGGGAGGTGGGGATGAGCAGTTCTTC
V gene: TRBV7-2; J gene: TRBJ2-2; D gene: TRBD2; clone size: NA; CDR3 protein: CASSLVLTAGGGGELFF; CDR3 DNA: TGTGCCAGCAGCTTAGTCTTAACGGCGGGAGGAGGCGGGGAGCTGTTTTTT
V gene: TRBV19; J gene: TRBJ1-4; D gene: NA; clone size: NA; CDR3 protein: CASSIWTPGVEKLFF; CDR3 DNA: TGTGCCAGTAGTATTTGGACCCCGGGGGTTGAAAAACTGTTTTTT
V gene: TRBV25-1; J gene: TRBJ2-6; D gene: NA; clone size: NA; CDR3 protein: CASSGQSSGANVLTF; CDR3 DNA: TGTGCCAGCAGTGGACAGAGCTCTGGGGCCAACGTCCTGACTTTC
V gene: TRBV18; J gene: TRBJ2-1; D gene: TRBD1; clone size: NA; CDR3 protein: CASSLGQIDWYNEQFF; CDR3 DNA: TGTGCCAGCTCACTGGGACAGATTGACTGGTACAATGAGCAGTTCTTC
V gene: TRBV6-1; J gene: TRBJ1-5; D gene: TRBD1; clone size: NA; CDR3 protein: CASSLRDRSHQPQHF; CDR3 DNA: TGTGCCAGCAGTCTCCGGGACAGGTCCCATCAGCCCCAGCATTTT
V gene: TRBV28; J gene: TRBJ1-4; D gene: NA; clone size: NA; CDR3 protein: CASSLIQGREKLFF; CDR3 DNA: TGTGCCAGCAGTTTGATACAGGGAAGGGAAAAACTGTTTTTT
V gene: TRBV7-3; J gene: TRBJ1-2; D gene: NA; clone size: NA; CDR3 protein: CASSSFETDYGYTF; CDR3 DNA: TGTGCCAGCAGCTCCTTTGAGACAGACTATGGCTACACCTTC
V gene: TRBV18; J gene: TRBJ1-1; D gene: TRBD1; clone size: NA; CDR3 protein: CASSPGTGAEAFF; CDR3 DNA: TGTGCCAGCTCACCCGGGACAGGCGCTGAAGCTTTCTTT
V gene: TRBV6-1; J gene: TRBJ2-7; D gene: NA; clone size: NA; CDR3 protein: CASSEDLFYEQYF; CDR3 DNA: TGTGCCAGCAGTGAAGATCTTTTCTACGAGCAGTACTTC
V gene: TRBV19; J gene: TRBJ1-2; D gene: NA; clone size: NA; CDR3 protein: CASSIGGSMNYGYTF; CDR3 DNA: TGTGCCAGTAGTATTGGGGGATCCATGAACTATGGCTACACCTTC
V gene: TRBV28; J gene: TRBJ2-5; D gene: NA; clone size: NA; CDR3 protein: CASRATGTVETQYF; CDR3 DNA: TGTGCCAGCAGGGCGACAGGCACTGTTGAGACCCAGTACTTC
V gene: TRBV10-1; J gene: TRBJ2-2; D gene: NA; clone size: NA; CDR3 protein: CASSKRGARDTGELFF; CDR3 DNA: TGCGCCAGCAGCAAAAGGGGGGCGAGGGACACCGGGGAGCTGTTTTTT
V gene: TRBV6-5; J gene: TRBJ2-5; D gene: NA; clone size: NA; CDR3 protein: CASSKMEGYETQYF; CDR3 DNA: TGTGCCAGCAGCAAGATGGAGGGTTATGAGACCCAGTACTTC
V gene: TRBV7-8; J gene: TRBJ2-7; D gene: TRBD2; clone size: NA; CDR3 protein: CASSLAGGPRKQYF; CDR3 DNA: TGTGCCAGCTCCCTAGCGGGAGGGCCGCGGAAGCAGTACTTC
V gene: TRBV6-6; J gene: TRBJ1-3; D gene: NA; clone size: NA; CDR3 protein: CASSTGHKKGNTIYF; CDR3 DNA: TGTGCCAGCAGTACAGGGCACAAGAAAGGAAACACCATATATTTT
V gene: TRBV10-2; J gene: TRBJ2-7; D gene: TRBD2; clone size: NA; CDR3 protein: CASSLGTSGTYEQYF; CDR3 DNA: TGCGCCAGCAGTCTTGGGACTAGCGGGACCTACGAGCAGTACTTC
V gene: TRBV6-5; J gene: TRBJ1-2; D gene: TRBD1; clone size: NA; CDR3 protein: CASSYLRTGEGGYTF; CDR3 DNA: TGTGCCAGCAGTTATCTACGGACAGGGGAGGGAGGCTACACCTTC
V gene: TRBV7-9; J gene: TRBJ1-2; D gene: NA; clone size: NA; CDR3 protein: CASSLGSSSGYTF; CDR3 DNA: TGTGCCAGCAGCTTAGGGTCCTCATCTGGCTACACCTTC
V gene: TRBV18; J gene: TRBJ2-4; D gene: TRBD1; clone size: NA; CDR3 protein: CASSLTGELAKNIQYF; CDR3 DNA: TGTGCCAGCTCATTGACAGGGGAACTAGCCAAAAACATTCAGTACTTC
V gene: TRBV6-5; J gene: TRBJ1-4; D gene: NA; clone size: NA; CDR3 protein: CASSYSRGNEKLFF; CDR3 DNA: TGTGCCAGCAGTTACTCCCGGGGCAATGAAAAACTGTTTTTT
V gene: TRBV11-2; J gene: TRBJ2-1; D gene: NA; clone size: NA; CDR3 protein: CASRRGTGIEGGEQFF; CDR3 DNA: TGTGCCAGCAGAAGGGGGACGGGGATCGAAGGCGGTGAGCAGTTCTTC
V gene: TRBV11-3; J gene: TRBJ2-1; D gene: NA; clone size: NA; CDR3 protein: CASSEETEQFF; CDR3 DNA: TGTGCCAGCAGCGAAGAAACTGAGCAGTTCTTC
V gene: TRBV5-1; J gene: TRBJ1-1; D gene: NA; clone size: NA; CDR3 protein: CASSLEKGAMNTEAFF; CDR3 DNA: TGCGCCAGCAGCTTGGAAAAAGGGGCGATGAACACTGAAGCTTTCTTT
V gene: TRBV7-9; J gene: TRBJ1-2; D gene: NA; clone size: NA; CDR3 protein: CASSLYQGQANYGYTF; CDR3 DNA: TGTGCCAGCAGCTTGTATCAGGGGCAAGCTAACTATGGCTACACCTTC
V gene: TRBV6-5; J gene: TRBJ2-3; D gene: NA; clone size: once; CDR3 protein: CASRGRGDTQYF; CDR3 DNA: TGTGCCAGCAGGGGGAGGGGGGATACGCAGTATTTT
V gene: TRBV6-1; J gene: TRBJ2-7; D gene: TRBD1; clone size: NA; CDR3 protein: CASSATGTVYEQYF; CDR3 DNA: TGTGCCAGCAGTGCTACCGGGACAGTCTACGAGCAGTACTTC
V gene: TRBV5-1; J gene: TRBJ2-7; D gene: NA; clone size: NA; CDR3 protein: CASSLSSPYEQYF; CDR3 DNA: TGCGCCAGCAGCTTGTCTAGCCCCTACGAGCAGTACTTC
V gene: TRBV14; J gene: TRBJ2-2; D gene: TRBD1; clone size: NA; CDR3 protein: CASSQGWGQPNTGELFF; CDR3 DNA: TGTGCCAGCAGCCAAGGATGGGGACAGCCAAACACCGGGGAGCTGTTTTTT
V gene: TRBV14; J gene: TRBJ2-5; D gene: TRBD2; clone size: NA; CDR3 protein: CASSILMGLAGDLGTQYF; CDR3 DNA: TGTGCCAGCAGCATCTTAATGGGACTAGCGGGAGATCTAGGGACCCAGTACTTC
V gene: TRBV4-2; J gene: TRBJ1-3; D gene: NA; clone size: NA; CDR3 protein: CASSQEMAAGNTIYF; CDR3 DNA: TGTGCCAGCAGCCAAGAAATGGCAGCTGGAAACACCATATATTTT
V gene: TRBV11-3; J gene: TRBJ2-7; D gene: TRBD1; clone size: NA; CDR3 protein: CASSGRQGRGYEQYF; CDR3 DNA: TGTGCCAGCAGCGGACGACAGGGGCGAGGTTACGAGCAGTACTTC